This T cell receptor beta chain comes out of a study of shared clonotypes between healthy human individuals. Several immunoSEQ plates held equal portions of the genomic DNA taken from each subset. Generated by immunoSEQ multiplex PCR, the TCRdb table keeps only in-frame clones and is missing some. The data hold about 2 million clones, with approximately 95% observed a single time. Points on this clone: Its antigen is not identified.

V dropped 2 bases and J dropped 4; count of bases not matched to a gene: 15. The CDR3 spans 18 residues. CDR1 is SGHVS and CDR2 is FQNEAQ in the germline V gene. Selected positively for CCR7 and CD45RO-negative, naive CD8 cells excluded terminally differentiated effector memory CD45RA+ cells. All donors were healthy HIV-negative adults lacking recent acute infections or vaccinations. Those who donated, Caucasian adults without exception, all lived in Nashville, Tennessee. Study observations and caveats: It was the non-shared clonotypes that had lower generation probabilities than clonotypes shared by all four donors.

The sequencing sample was made of naive CD8+ T cells sorted from blood. This TCR came from a man between 18 and 29 years old in good health. This chain links TRBV7-8 with TRBJ2-3; 7 nucleotides align to TRBD2. The CDR3 loop reads CASSLTPAGPLVADTQYF. CDR3 sequence (DNA): TGTGCCAGCAGCTTAACCCCAGCGGGACCCTTGGTAGCAGATACGCAGTATTTT.